This T cell receptor (beta chain) was recovered during a study of shared clonotypes between healthy human individuals. For the study at large: Sampling drew on donors who were two women and a few men aged 18 to 49. General study points: The study generally estimated greater richness for naive than memory subsets.

Note on this clone: Its antigen is undetermined.

Trimming removed 5 bases from V and 4 bases from J, with 15 bases in between. The CDR3 extends over 15 amino acids. Per germline, CDR1 MNHEY and CDR2 SMNVEV (reference sequence). TCRdb's table, derived via immunoSEQ multiplex PCR, lists solely in-frame clones and lacks some. The data show around 1.9 million clones, with 93% seen just once and 1.5% to 2% held by the top ten. Positively selected for CCR7, the CD45RO-negative cells used as naive CD8 cells excluded terminally differentiated effector memory CD45RA+ cells. The V and J genes are TRBV27 and TRBJ2-1; no clear D. The clonotype comes from a man younger than 30 in good health. Some clones in this sample may be carry-over from other donors' samples. Sequenced sample: naive CD8+ T cells from PBMCs. DNA of the CDR3: TGTGCCAGCAGTCGAAGGAATGGCCCTTACAATGAGCAGTTCTTC. Encoded protein: CASSRRNGPYNEQFF.